This TCR beta chain comes out of a study of vaccination and CD4 T cells after COVID-19. Study summary: Post-COVID samples had a sampling time that fell a median 101 days after diagnosis (range 35 to 161).

The treatment was: roughly nine-day PBMC culture with coronavirus spike peptide pools or control peptides (ViraFEST assay). ViraFEST used peptide pools to expand antigen-specific T cells and subsequently sequenced their TCRs. PBMCs, plated at fewer than 2.5 million per well, were grown in the presence of 9.5 to 10 IU/ml IL-2 and around 10 ug/ml peptide pools. The Oncomine TCR Beta short-read assay was applied to DNA of cultured CD4+ T cells. Each CDR3 protein is one row after TCRdb ran MiXCR on the PCR reads. The sample carries about 26,000 distinct CDR3 sequences, about 39% recorded once. The CDR3 length is 14 residues. Remarks on this clonotype: Its cognate antigen is unknown. A read error may account for a junction end that differs from germline.

The sample was CD4+ T cells from blood, cultured in vitro. The gene calls are TRBV12-3 or TRBV12-4 and TRBJ2-7; TRBD1 matches at 8 bases. The receptor comes from a human donor who had recovered from COVID-19. CDR3 sequence: CACSLRQGFYEQYF. CDR3 DNA: TGTGCCTGCAGTTTACGACAGGGGTTCTACGAGCAGTACTTC.